This T cell receptor (beta chain) originates from a study of T cells after yellow fever vaccination. This clonotype showed up just a few times. What it recognizes is unknown. TCRdb independently ran MiXCR on the 5' RACE reads; one entry per CDR3 protein. The repertoire holds around 250,000 distinct CDR3 sequences, around 4.9% seen once, with around 3.5% in the top ten. Germline loops: CDR1 SQVTM, CDR2 ANQGSEA. The CDR3 totals 13 residues. With 6 bases clipped from V and 2 bases from J, the junction kept 4 bases outside the gene matches. General study points: Contaminating bulk clonotypes could be abundant in FACS-sorted repertoires. Most clones from primary vaccination were detected again post-booster (roughly 96% CD4, roughly 85% CD8).

The sequence was obtained from a man aged 18 to 35 who received the YFV17D yellow fever vaccine. The sequences come from CD4+ T cells sorted from PBMCs, collected on the day of the yellow fever booster vaccination. V gene TRBV29-1 combines with J gene TRBJ1-1, with TRBD1 matching 9 bases. The DNA for the CDR3 is TGCAGCGTCTCGACAGGGGGAAACACTGAAGCTTTCTTT. It yields the protein CSVSTGGNTEAFF. Using reference TRBV29-1 and TRBJ1-1 for the parts outside the CDR3, the full variable domain is SAVISQKPSRDICQRGTSLTIQCQVDSQVTMMFWYRQQPGQSLTLIATANQGSEATYESGFVIDKFPISRPNLTFSTLTVSNMSPEDSSIYLCSVSTGGNTEAFFGQGTRLTVV.